Shown below are 5 T cell receptor beta chains from a single sample sequenced in a study of siplizumab effects on memory and regulatory T cells. Using immunoSEQ multiplex PCR, the repertoire was profiled, and TCRdb retains in-frame clones only, with some absent. The table lists more than 85,000 clones, 85% to 95% of them singletons. The sample consisted of Tregs sorted from blood. All receptors derive from a human donor in good health.

The chain carries TRBV2 and TRBJ2-1; D gene unclear. The germline V gene has CDR1 SNHLY and CDR2 FYNNEI. This CDR3 is built from 11 residues. V was trimmed by 4 bases and J by 9 bases, leaving 7 bases between them. CDR3 nucleotide sequence: TGTGCCAGCAGTGCAGCAGGTGAGCAGTTCTTC. Translating gives CASSAAGEQFF.

The chain is built from TRBV10-2 and TRBJ1-5; no clear D gene. CDR3 size: 14 residues. CDR1 and CDR2 from the germline V gene are WSHSY and SAAADI. V gave up 5 bases and J gave up 0 bases, with 8 bases separating them. CDR3 region: CASSSRYSNQPQHF. In nucleotides, the CDR3 is TGCGCCAGCAGTAGCCGATATAGCAATCAGCCCCAGCATTTT.

The genes are TRBV27 and TRBJ1-2, with D possibly being TRBD1 (5 bases). CDR3 size: 13 residues. Between the trimmed V and J ends, which lost 3 bases and 6 bases, there was a span of 11 bases. Per germline, CDR1 MNHEY and CDR2 SMNVEV (reference sequence). This chain's CDR3 is CASSFQGMDGYTF. As DNA, the CDR3 is TGTGCCAGCAGTTTCCAGGGAATGGATGGCTACACCTTC.

The rearrangement uses TRBV6-6 and TRBJ1-1, with D hard to call. Looked up from germline, CDR1 is MNHNY and CDR2 is SVGAGI (reference sequence). Between the trimmed V and J ends, which lost 2 bases and 5 bases, there was a span of 9 bases. CDR3 length: 13 amino acids. CDR3 residues: CASSYGYATEAFF. The DNA of the CDR3 is TGTGCCAGCAGTTACGGTTACGCTACTGAAGCTTTCTTT.

The DNA for the CDR3 is TGTGCCAGCAGCGGGGACAGGGGAATCTACGAGCGGCAGTACTTC. Its protein product is CASSGDRGIYERQYF. The chain joins TRBV5-6 to TRBJ2-7; 10 nucleotides match TRBD1. V lost 4 bases to trimming and J lost 9 bases; unmatched junction nucleotides: 13. Germline V lookup: CDR1 SGHDT, CDR2 YYEEEE. This CDR3 is built from 15 residues.